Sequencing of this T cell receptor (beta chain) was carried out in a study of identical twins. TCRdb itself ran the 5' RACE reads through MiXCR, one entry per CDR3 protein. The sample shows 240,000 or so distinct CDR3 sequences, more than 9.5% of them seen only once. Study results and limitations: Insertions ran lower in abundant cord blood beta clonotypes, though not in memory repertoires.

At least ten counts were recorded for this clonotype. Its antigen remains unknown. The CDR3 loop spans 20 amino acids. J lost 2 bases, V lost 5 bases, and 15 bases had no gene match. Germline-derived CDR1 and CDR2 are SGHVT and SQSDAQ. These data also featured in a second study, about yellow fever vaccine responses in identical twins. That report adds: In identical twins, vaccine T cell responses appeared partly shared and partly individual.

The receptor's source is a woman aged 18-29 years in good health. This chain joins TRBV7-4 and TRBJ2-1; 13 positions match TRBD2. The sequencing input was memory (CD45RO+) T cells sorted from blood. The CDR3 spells CASSNRLAGGAEKTYNEQFF. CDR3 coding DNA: TGTGCCAGCAGCAACAGACTAGCGGGGGGCGCCGAAAAAACCTACAATGAGCAGTTCTTC.